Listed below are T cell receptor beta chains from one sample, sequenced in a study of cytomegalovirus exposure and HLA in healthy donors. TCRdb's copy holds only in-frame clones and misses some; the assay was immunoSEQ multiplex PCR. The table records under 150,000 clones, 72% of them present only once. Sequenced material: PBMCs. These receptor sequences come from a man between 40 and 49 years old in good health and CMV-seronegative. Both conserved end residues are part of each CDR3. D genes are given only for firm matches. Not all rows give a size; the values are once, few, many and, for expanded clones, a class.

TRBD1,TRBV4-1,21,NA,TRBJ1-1,TGCGCCAGCAGCCAAGGTGAATCGGACAGGCTCGTTCCCCGGATGGGTCCTGAAGCTTTCTTT,CASSQGESDRLVPRMGPEAFF
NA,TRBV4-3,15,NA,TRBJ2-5,TGCGCCAGCAGCCGAGATACTAGAGGGGGAGAGACCCAGTACTTC,CASSRDTRGGETQYF
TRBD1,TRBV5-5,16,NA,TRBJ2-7,TGTGCCAGCGGCTTGGCATGGGGACAGGTGGGGTATGAGCAGTACTTC,CASGLAWGQVGYEQYF
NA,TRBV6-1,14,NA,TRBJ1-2,TGTGCCAGCAGTGAATTGGCACGCATCTATGGCTACACCTTC,CASSELARIYGYTF
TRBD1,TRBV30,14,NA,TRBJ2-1,TGTGCCTGGAGTTACAGGGGCCGGACCGATGAGCAGTTCTTC,CAWSYRGRTDEQFF
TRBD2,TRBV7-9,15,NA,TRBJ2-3,TGTGCCAGCAGCAGCCTTCTAGCGGGAACAGATACGCAGTATTTT,CASSSLLAGTDTQYF
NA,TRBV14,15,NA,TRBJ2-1,TGTGCCAGCAGCCAAGATCTTCCGGGGTCGGTAGCCACGTTCTTC,CASSQDLPGSVATFF
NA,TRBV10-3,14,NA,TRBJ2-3,TGTGCCATCGGGGGCGGAACTACCACAGATACGCAGTATTTT,CAIGGGTTTDTQYF
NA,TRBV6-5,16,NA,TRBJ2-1,TGTGCCAGCAGTTACTCGATTTCGCGGAGCTACAATGAGCAGTTCTTC,CASSYSISRSYNEQFF
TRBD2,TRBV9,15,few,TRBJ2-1,TGTGCCAGCAGTCCTACTAGCGGGAGGGCCTATGAGCAGTTCTTC,CASSPTSGRAYEQFF
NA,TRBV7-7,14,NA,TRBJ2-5,TGTGCCAGCAGCTTAGCAGGTCAGGGAGAGACCCAGTACTTC,CASSLAGQGETQYF
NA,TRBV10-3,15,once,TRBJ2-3,TGTGCCATCAGTTGGGCGGGGGCTAGCACAGATACGCAGTATTTT,CAISWAGASTDTQYF
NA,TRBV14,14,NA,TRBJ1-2,TGTGCCAGCAGCCCGCTGTCCGCGGGTAATGGCTACACCTTC,CASSPLSAGNGYTF
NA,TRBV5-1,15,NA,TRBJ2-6,TGCGCCAGCAGCCCTACCATCTCTGGGGCCAACGTCCTGACTTTC,CASSPTISGANVLTF
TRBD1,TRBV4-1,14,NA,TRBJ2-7,TGCGCCAGCAGCTACCCGGGACAGGACTACGAGCAGTACTTC,CASSYPGQDYEQYF
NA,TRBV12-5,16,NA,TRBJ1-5,TGTGCTAGTGGTTTGGTACGGTCGGGGGTCGGGCAGCCCCAGCATTTT,CASGLVRSGVGQPQHF
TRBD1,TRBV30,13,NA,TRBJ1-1,TGTGCCTGGCTGTACAGGGGGAGGACTGAAGCTTTCTTT,CAWLYRGRTEAFF
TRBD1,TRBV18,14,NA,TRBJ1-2,TGTGCCAGCTCCAGGGACAGGGGAGGCTATGGCTACACCTTC,CASSRDRGGYGYTF
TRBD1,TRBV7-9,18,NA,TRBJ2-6,TGTGCCAGCAGCCCTGTCCCGGGACAGGGAGCTGGGGCCAACGTCCTGACTTTC,CASSPVPGQGAGANVLTF
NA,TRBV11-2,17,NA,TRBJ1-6,TGTGCCAGCAGCTTAGAAGCAGGGGCAACCTTTAATTCACCCCTCCACTTT,CASSLEAGATFNSPLHF
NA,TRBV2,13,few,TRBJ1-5,TGTGCCAGCAACAGGGAAATCAATCAGCCCCAGCATTTT,CASNREINQPQHF
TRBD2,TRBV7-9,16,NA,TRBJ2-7,TGTTCCAGCAGCCCAACCAGGACTAGCGGAACCTACGAGCAGTACTTC,CSSSPTRTSGTYEQYF
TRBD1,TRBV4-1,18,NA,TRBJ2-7,TGCGCCAGCAGCCAGGCGCGTCCACTGGGACAGAACTACTACGAGCAGTACTTC,CASSQARPLGQNYYEQYF
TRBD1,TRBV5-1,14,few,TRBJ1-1,TGCGCCAGCAAGGGACAGGGGCAGAACACTGAAGCTTTCTTT,CASKGQGQNTEAFF
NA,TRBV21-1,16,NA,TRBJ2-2,TGTGCCAGCAGCAAGGGCGCCGCGACGAACACCGGGGAGCTGTTTTTT,CASSKGAATNTGELFF
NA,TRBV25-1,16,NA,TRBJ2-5,TGTGCCAGCAGTGAATTGGGCCGGAAATCGCAAGAGACCCAGTACTTC,CASSELGRKSQETQYF
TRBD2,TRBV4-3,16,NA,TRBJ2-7,TGCGCCAGCAGCCAAGATCCCTTAGCGGGAGAGGGCGAGCAGTACTTC,CASSQDPLAGEGEQYF
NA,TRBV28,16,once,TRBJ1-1,TGTGCCAGCAGTTTATTCGGGCGCGCGGGGAACACTGAAGCTTTCTTT,CASSLFGRAGNTEAFF
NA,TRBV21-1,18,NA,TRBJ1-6,TGTGCCAGCAGCCGGCCCGGGGGGCAGAGCTCCTATAATTCACCCCTCCACTTT,CASSRPGGQSSYNSPLHF
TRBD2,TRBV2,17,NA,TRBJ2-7,TGTGCCAGCAGTCTTGAACCGCCGGGACTAGCTGCCAATGAGCAGTACTTC,CASSLEPPGLAANEQYF
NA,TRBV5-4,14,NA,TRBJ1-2,TGTGCCAGCAGCTTCACAGGGACGTGGTATGGCTACACCTTC,CASSFTGTWYGYTF
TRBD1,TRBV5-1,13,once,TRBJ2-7,TGCGCCAGCAGCTTACACAGGGGGTGCGAGCAGTACTTC,CASSLHRGCEQYF
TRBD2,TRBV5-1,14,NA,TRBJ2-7,TGCGCCAGCAGCACGACTAGCGGTTCCTACGAGCAGTACTTC,CASSTTSGSYEQYF
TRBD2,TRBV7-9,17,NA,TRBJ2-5,TGTGCCAGCAGCTTGGGACTAGCGGGAGCTGAAGAAGAGACCCAGTACTTC,CASSLGLAGAEEETQYF
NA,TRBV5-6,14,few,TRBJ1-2,TGTGCCAGCAGCTACGGGGGTGCTAACTATGGCTACCCCTTC,CASSYGGANYGYPF
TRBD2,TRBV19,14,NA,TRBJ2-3,TGTGCCAGTAGTGTTATAGCGGGGGTAGATACGCAGTATTTT,CASSVIAGVDTQYF
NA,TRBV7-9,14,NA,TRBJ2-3,TGTGCCAGCAGTTCGATAGAGAGCTCAGATACGCAGTATTTT,CASSSIESSDTQYF
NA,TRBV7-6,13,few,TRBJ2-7,TGTGCCAGCAGCCGTTTAGATGGTGGCGAGCAGTACTTC,CASSRLDGGEQYF
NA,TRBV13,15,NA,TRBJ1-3,TGTGCCAGCAGCTTGAGGGGGATTTCTGGAAACACCATATATTTT,CASSLRGISGNTIYF
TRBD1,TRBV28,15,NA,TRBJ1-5,TGTGCCAGCAGACGGGACAGCTATAGCAATCAGCCCCAGCATTTT,CASRRDSYSNQPQHF
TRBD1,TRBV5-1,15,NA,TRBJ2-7,TGCGCCAGCAGCTACGGAGGACAGGGGGTATCCGAGCAGTACTTC,CASSYGGQGVSEQYF
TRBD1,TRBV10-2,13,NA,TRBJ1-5,TGCGCCAGCAGCGGGACAGGGTCTCAGCCCCAGCATTTT,CASSGTGSQPQHF
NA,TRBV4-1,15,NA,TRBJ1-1,TGCGCCAGCAGACGTACAGGGAACTCGGACACTGAAGCTTTCTTT,CASRRTGNSDTEAFF
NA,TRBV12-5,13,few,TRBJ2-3,TGTGCTAGCACTGACTCTCCCCGAGATACGCAGTATTTT,CASTDSPRDTQYF
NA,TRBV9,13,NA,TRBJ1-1,TGTGCCAGCAGCGTGGAGATAAACACTGAAGCTTTCTTT,CASSVEINTEAFF
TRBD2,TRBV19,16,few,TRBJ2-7,TGTGCCAGTAGTAGTTGGACTAGCGGGGGATCCTACGAGCAGTACTTC,CASSSWTSGGSYEQYF
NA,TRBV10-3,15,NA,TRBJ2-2,TGTGCCATCACCGAGGGGCGGGGTGGTACCGGGGAGCTGTTTTTT,CAITEGRGGTGELFF
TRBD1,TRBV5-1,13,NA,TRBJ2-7,TGCGCCAGCAGCTTGGGACAGGGGATGGAGCAGTACTTC,CASSLGQGMEQYF
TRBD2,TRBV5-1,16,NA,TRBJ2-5,TGCGCCAGCATTGTGCGGGAGTGGGTTCCCCAAGAGACCCAGTACTTC,CASIVREWVPQETQYF
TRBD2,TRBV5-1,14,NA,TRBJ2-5,TGCGCCAGCAGCTTGGAAGCGGGGGCGGAGACCCAGTACTTC,CASSLEAGAETQYF
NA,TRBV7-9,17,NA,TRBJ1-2,TGTGCCAGCAGCTTAGGTCCCCGGCAGGGAATGTACTATGGCTACACCTTC,CASSLGPRQGMYYGYTF